Shown below are 28 T cell receptor beta chains from a single sample sequenced in a study of beta chain features in type 1 diabetes. cDNA synthesis used the whole RNA isolate, giving expressed TCRB sequences. Assay used: immunoSEQ multiplex PCR; TCRdb lists only in-frame clones, some missing. This sample has some 45,000 clones, with around 52% found just once. The specimen was Tregs from blood. The receptors stem from a woman between 18 and 29 years old in good health.

V is TRBV28 and J is TRBJ1-2; 8 bases map to TRBD1. J gave up 8 bases and V 6 bases, and 11 bases lay outside the gene matches. CDR3 size: 14 residues. The germline V gene has CDR1 MDHEN and CDR2 SYDVKM. The CDR3 protein is CASSPGQDSYGYTF. The CDR3 coding sequence is TGTGCCAGCAGCCCGGGACAGGATTCGTACGGCTACACCTTC.

The gene calls are TRBV21-1 and TRBJ2-7; the DNA was not used to check the table's D call, TRBD2. TRBV21-1 is a pseudogene segment. This CDR3 has 13 amino acids. The CDR3 here is CASSKDGSYEQYF. CDR3 DNA: TGTGCCAGCAGCAAAGATGGGAGCTACGAGCAGTACTTC.

V usage is TRBV19 and J usage is TRBJ1-5; D possibly corresponds to TRBD1 (5 bases). This CDR3 has 15 amino acids. CDR1 LNHDA and CDR2 SQIVND come from the germline V gene (reference sequence). V dropped 7 bases and J dropped 1 base, with 14 bases sitting between them. In DNA form, the CDR3 reads TGTGCCAGTACCATAGGACGGGGGAGCAATCAGCCCCAGCATTTT. It codes for CASTIGRGSNQPQHF.

The chain is built from TRBV7-2 and TRBJ2-3; D gene uncertain. The CDR3 contains 13 residues. V was shortened by 3 bases and J by 8 bases, with 12 bases between the two germline ends. Per the germline V gene, CDR1 is SGHTA and CDR2 is FQGNSA. The CDR3 loop reads CASSLGSLATQYF. The DNA of the CDR3 is TGTGCCAGCAGCTTGGGTAGCTTGGCTACGCAGTATTTT.

The chain combines TRBV12-5 with TRBJ1-1; D remains ambiguous. The V end lost 1 base, the J end lost 11 bases, and 11 bases lay between the germline ends. Germline CDR1 and CDR2: LGHNT and FRNRAP. CDR3 size: 12 residues. CDR3 amino acids: CASGLDGRLAFF. CDR3 sequence (DNA): TGTGCTAGTGGTTTGGATGGCAGGTTGGCTTTCTTT.

The chain combines TRBV6-1 with TRBJ2-1, with 12 bases that match TRBD2. The CDR3 spans 15 residues. The V segment lost 7 bases and the J segment 12 bases; nucleotides outside the gene matches: 13. Germline assignment: CDR1 MNHNS and CDR2 SASEGT. The CDR3 here is CASNQAGTSGSGQFF. The CDR3 nucleotides are TGTGCCAGCAACCAAGCAGGGACTAGCGGGTCCGGGCAGTTCTTC.

The CDR3 region has the DNA TGTGCCACCAGCAGAGAGTCCCCCACAGTTACCACAGATACGCAGTATTTT. Its translation is CATSRESPTVTTDTQYF. This rearrangement joins TRBV15 to TRBJ2-3; no definite D call. Looked up from germline, CDR1 is LNHNV and CDR2 is YYDKDF (reference sequence). This CDR3 spans 17 amino acids. Trimming took 0 bases from V and 2 from J, leaving 15 bases between them.

This sequence joins TRBV28 and TRBJ2-5, with D uncertain. The germline V gene has CDR1 MDHEN and CDR2 SYDVKM. This CDR3 region has 13 residues. Trimming shortened V by 7 bases and J by 0 bases, and 9 bases separated the two germline ends. The CDR3 spells CASTNTNQETQYF. CDR3 nucleotides: TGTGCCAGCACAAACACGAACCAAGAGACCCAGTACTTC.

This clone appeared once. The V call is TRBV5-4, the J call TRBJ2-5, with 11 nucleotides matching TRBD2. J gave up 2 bases and V 6 bases, and 9 bases lay outside the gene matches. This CDR3 spans 16 amino acids. Germline CDR1 SGHNT, CDR2 YYREEE (reference sequence). For the CDR3, the DNA is TGTGCCAGCACCCTTCGACTAGCGGGAAAACAAGAGACCCAGTACTTC. Translated, it gives CASTLRLAGKQETQYF. Full variable domain (missing parts from reference TRBV5-4 and TRBJ2-5): ETGVTQSPTHLIKTRGQQVTLRCSSQSGHNTVSWYQQALGQGPQFIFQYYREEENGRGNFPPRFSGLQFPNYSSELNVNALELDDSALYLCASTLRLAGKQETQYFGPGTRLLVL.

The J gene is TRBJ1-1, the V gene TRBV5-1; 7 positions match TRBD1. The CDR3 has 15 residues. Germline loops: CDR1 SGHRS, CDR2 YFSETQ. Unmatched junction bases numbered 9, after V lost 4 bases and J lost 3 bases. The CDR3 loop reads CASSGTVGPDTEAFF. CDR3 nucleotides: TGCGCCAGCAGCGGGACAGTGGGCCCCGACACTGAAGCTTTCTTT.

V usage is TRBV2 and J usage is TRBJ1-2; 8 nucleotides line up with TRBD1. The CDR3 sequence is 14 residues long. V lost 5 bases to trimming and J lost 5 bases; unmatched junction nucleotides: 7. The germline CDR1 and CDR2 sequences are SNHLY and FYNNEI. The CDR3 here is CASSWDRNTYGYTF. CDR3 coding DNA: TGTGCCAGCAGTTGGGACAGGAACACATATGGCTACACCTTC.

The chain is built from TRBV9 and TRBJ2-5; 8 bases line up with TRBD1. V trimming: 0 bases; J trimming: 5 bases; junction bases outside the gene matches: 0. CDR1 and CDR2 from the germline V gene are SGDLS and YYNGEE. This CDR3 has 13 amino acids. This CDR3 is CASSVGDRETQYF. In DNA form, the CDR3 reads TGTGCCAGCAGCGTAGGGGACAGGGAGACCCAGTACTTC. Filled out from reference TRBV9 and TRBJ2-5, the complete variable domain reads DSGVTQTPKHLITATGQRVTLRCSPRSGDLSVYWYQQSLDQGLQFLIQYYNGEERAKGNILERFSAQQFPDLHSELNLSSLELGDSALYFCASSVGDRETQYFGPGTRLLVL.

The genes are TRBV7-6 and TRBJ1-4, with 9 bases identical to TRBD1. Per the germline V gene, CDR1 is SGHVS and CDR2 is FNYEAQ. The CDR3 is made up of 15 amino acids. Trimming at V came to 7 bases and at J to 8 bases, leaving 11 bases not matched to a gene. The CDR3 reads CASKRRWTGEEKLFF. The DNA for the CDR3 is TGTGCCAGCAAAAGGCGTTGGACAGGGGAGGAAAAACTGTTTTTT.

This clone was seen more than once but under ten times. The V and J genes are TRBV30 and TRBJ1-5; D is unclear. The germline V and J ends were trimmed by 1 base and 4 bases, with 8 bases remaining between them. CDR3 size: 13 residues. Germline values: CDR1 GTSNPN, CDR2 SVGIG (reference sequence). CDR3 in amino acids: CAWSGEGNQPQHF. CDR3 coding DNA: TGTGCCTGGAGTGGGGAGGGAAATCAGCCCCAGCATTTT.

The rearrangement links TRBV27 to TRBJ1-2; 7 bases match TRBD1. The CDR3 loop spans 15 amino acids. The trim removed 5 bases at V and 7 bases at J, leaving 13 bases unmatched. Germline V gives CDR1 MNHEY, CDR2 SMNVEV (reference sequence). CDR3 nucleotide sequence: TGTGCCAGCAGTGCCCAATCAGGGACAGTCGGTGGCTACACCTTC. Protein sequence: CASSAQSGTVGGYTF.

The V gene is TRBV19, the J gene TRBJ2-7; D not resolved. This CDR3 spans 13 amino acids. CDR1 is LNHDA and CDR2 is SQIVND in the germline V gene (reference sequence). V dropped 6 bases and J dropped 3 bases, with 12 bases sitting between them. The CDR3 region is CASRASDGYEQYF. The DNA for the CDR3 is TGTGCCAGTAGAGCAAGCGACGGCTACGAGCAGTACTTC.

The genes are TRBV7-9 and TRBJ2-7; D is possibly TRBD2 (5 bases). The germline V gene encodes CDR1 SEHNR and CDR2 FQNEAQ (reference sequence). V lost 5 bases and J lost 4, with 12 bases in between. The CDR3 has 13 amino acids. In DNA form, the CDR3 reads TGTGCCAGCAGCCGGGGAAAACTTTACGAGCAGTACTTC. This sequence encodes CASSRGKLYEQYF. Filled out from reference TRBV7-9 and TRBJ2-7, the complete variable domain reads DTGVSQNPRHKITKRGQNVTFRCDPISEHNRLYWYRQTLGQGPEFLTYFQNEAQLEKSRLLSDRFSAERPKGSFSTLEIQRTEQGDSAMYLCASSRGKLYEQYFGPGTRLTVT.

The rearrangement joins TRBV6-5 to TRBJ1-5, with D possibly matching TRBD1 (6 bases). The CDR3 runs 13 residues. Trimming removed 6 bases from V and 2 bases from J, with 8 bases in between. Germline CDR1 is MNHEY and CDR2 is SVGAGI. CDR3 DNA sequence: TGTGCCAGCAGGGCAGGGGGCAATCAGCCCCAGCATTTT. Protein sequence: CASRAGGNQPQHF.

This clone was seen more than once but under ten times. The chain has TRBV6-5 and TRBJ2-7; the match to TRBD1 covers 8 bases. The V and J ends lost 5 bases and 4 bases, in that order; junction bases with no gene match: 10. CDR1 is MNHEY, CDR2 SVGAGI, per germline. This CDR3 has 15 residues. For the CDR3, the DNA is TGTGCCAGCAGTCCCCCAGGGGGCCTTAGGTACGAGCAGTACTTC. Its protein is CASSPPGGLRYEQYF.

The chain carries TRBV7-3 and TRBJ2-7; TRBD2 agrees at 10 bases. The germline gives CDR1 SGHTA, CDR2 FQGTGA. V was clipped by 5 bases and J by 3 bases; unmatched bases: 7. CDR3 length equals 15 residues. The CDR3 coding sequence is TGTGCCAGCAGCGAAACCGGGACTAGCGTCTACGAGCAGTACTTC. Translated: CASSETGTSVYEQYF. Based on the CDR3 plus reference TRBV7-3 and TRBJ2-7, the full variable domain is GAGVSQTPSNKVTEKGKYVELRCDPISGHTALYWYRQSLGQGPEFLIYFQGTGAADDSGLPNDRFFAVRPEGSVSTLKIQRTERGDSAVYLCASSETGTSVYEQYFGPGTRLTVT.

J is TRBJ1-4 and V is TRBV6-1, with D tentatively TRBD1 (6 bases). This CDR3 contains 13 residues. CDR1 is MNHNS and CDR2 is SASEGT in the germline V gene. The CDR3, as DNA: TGTGCTACGGTCCGGACAGAAAATGAAAAACTGTTTTTT. Translation gives CATVRTENEKLFF.

The V call is TRBV30, the J call TRBJ2-2; a possible D gene is TRBD2 (6 bases). V lost 1 base to trimming and J lost 5 bases, with 11 bases between them. Germline loops: CDR1 GTSNPN, CDR2 SVGIG (reference sequence). The CDR3 totals 14 residues. The CDR3 here is CAWSARGATGELFF. CDR3 sequence (DNA): TGTGCCTGGAGTGCGCGGGGCGCTACCGGGGAGCTGTTTTTT.

This clone was seen more than once but under ten times. V usage is TRBV11-2 and J usage is TRBJ2-7, with 10 bases fitting TRBD1. CDR3 length: 14 residues. The J segment lost 7 bases and the V segment lost 5 bases, leaving 8 bases of the junction unmatched. Germline-derived CDR1 and CDR2 are SGHAT and FQNNGV. The DNA of the CDR3 is TGTGCCAGCAGCGCGACAGGGGGCCCTGGGGAGCAGTACTTC. Protein product: CASSATGGPGEQYF.

This clone was observed a handful of times. The chain combines TRBV7-2 with TRBJ1-2; TRBD1 aligns across 8 bases. Per germline, CDR1 SGHTA and CDR2 FQGNSA. CDR3 length equals 15 residues. The V and J ends lost 5 bases and 6 bases, in that order; junction bases with no gene match: 11. The CDR3 DNA follows: TGTGCCAGCAGCCTCCCGCGGGCAGGGGGCAATGGCTACACCTTC. Amino acid sequence: CASSLPRAGGNGYTF.

CDR3: CASSHRTSGLYNEQFF. The CDR3 DNA reads TGTGCCAGCAGTCACCGGACTAGCGGCCTATACAATGAGCAGTTCTTC. The chain recombines TRBV28 with TRBJ2-1, with TRBD2 identical over 10 bases. CDR1 and CDR2 from the germline V gene are MDHEN and SYDVKM. The CDR3 has 16 amino acids. Unmatched junction bases numbered 8, after V lost 5 bases and J lost 4 bases.

V and J are TRBV28 and TRBJ2-7; TRBD1 matches at 8 bases. V was clipped by 8 bases and J by 4 bases; unmatched bases: 13. Per the germline V gene, CDR1 is MDHEN and CDR2 is SYDVKM. The CDR3 runs to 15 residues. In DNA form, the CDR3 reads TGTGCCAGCGGGATATTTTCACAGGGGGTATACGAGCAGTACTTC. This codes for CASGIFSQGVYEQYF.

This clone has only a few counts. The chain carries TRBV29-1 and TRBJ1-5; D perhaps matches TRBD1 (5 bases). The germline V and J ends were trimmed by 6 bases and 10 bases, with 22 bases remaining between them. Germline CDR1 reads SQVTM; CDR2 reads ANQGSEA. The CDR3 extends over 14 amino acids. Written as DNA, the CDR3 is TGCAGCGTCGGGGGGGATAGTTGGGGAAAACCCCAGCATTTT. Protein product: CSVGGDSWGKPQHF.

The CDR3 DNA follows: TGCAGCGTTGAAGGAGAGGGTTGGACGAACACTGAAGCTTTCTTT. Translation gives CSVEGEGWTNTEAFF. The chain has TRBV29-1 and TRBJ1-1; D is unresolved. The CDR3 loop spans 15 amino acids. Germline V gives CDR1 SQVTM, CDR2 ANQGSEA. With 1 base removed from V and 1 base from J, the gap between germline ends came to 13 bases.